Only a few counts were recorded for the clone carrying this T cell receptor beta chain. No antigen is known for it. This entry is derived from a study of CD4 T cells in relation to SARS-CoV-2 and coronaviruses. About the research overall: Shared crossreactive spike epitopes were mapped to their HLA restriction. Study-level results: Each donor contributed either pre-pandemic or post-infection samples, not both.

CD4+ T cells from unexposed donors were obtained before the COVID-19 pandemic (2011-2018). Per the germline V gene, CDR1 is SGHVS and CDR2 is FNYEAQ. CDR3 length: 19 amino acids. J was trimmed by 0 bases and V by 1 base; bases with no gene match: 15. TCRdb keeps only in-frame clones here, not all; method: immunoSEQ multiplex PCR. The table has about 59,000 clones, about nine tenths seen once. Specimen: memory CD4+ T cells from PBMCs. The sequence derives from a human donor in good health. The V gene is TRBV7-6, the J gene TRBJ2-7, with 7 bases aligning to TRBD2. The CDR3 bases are TGTGCCAGCAGCTTAGGGCAGGGCAGGTTAAAGCGGGACTCCTACGAGCAGTACTTC. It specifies CASSLGQGRLKRDSYEQYF.